This TCR beta chain appears in the sequencing data of a study of T cells in Graves' hyperthyroidism and ophthalmopathy. Study-wide points: The authors' 13 V-J model separated ophthalmopathy from stable hyperthyroidism. The model predicted ophthalmopathy a median 6.5 months before onset.

This clonotype showed up just a few times. Its antigen is undetermined. This CDR3 is built from 16 residues. After removal of 6 bases from V and 5 bases from J, the junction contained 11 bases not matched to a gene. Germline-derived CDR1 and CDR2 are MNHEY and SMNVEV (reference sequence). Amplification of TCR beta CDR3 regions was performed using RNA transcripts as template. First-round RT-PCR with HTBI primers amplified the TCR CDR3 region. Via MiXCR, TCRdb re-called the multiplex PCR reads, giving one row per CDR3 protein. The sample carries approximately 630,000 distinct CDR3 sequences, roughly 15% recorded once. Newly diagnosed hyperthyroidism, duration under 2 months, in patients aged 18 to 65. Any patient presenting with uncontrolled infection, other autoimmune disease, pregnancy or lactation was left out.

The chain joins TRBV27 to TRBJ2-7; 12 bases are a match to TRBD2. Source material: blood. The receptor was derived from a woman aged 25 to 39 with Graves' hyperthyroidism. CDR3 DNA: TGTGCCAGCAGCCCCTTGACTAGCGGGAGTTCCAACGAGCAGTACTTC. Protein: CASSPLTSGSSNEQYF.